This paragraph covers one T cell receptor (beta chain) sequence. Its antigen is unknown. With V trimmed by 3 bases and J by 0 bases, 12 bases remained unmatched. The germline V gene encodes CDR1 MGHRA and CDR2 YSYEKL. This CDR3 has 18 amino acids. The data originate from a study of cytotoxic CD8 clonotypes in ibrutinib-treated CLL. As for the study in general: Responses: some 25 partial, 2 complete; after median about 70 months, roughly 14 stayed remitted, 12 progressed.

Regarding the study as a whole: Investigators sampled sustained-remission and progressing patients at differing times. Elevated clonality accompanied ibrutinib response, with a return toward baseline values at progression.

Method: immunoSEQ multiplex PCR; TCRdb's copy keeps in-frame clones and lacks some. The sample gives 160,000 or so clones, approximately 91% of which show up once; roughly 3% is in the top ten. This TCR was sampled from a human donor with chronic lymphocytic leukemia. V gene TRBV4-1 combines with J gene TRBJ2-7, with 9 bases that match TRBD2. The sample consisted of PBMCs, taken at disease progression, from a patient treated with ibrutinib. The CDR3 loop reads CASSQPSSFSGSSYEQYF. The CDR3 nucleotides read TGCGCCAGCAGCCAGCCCTCCTCGTTTAGCGGGAGCTCCTACGAGCAGTACTTC.